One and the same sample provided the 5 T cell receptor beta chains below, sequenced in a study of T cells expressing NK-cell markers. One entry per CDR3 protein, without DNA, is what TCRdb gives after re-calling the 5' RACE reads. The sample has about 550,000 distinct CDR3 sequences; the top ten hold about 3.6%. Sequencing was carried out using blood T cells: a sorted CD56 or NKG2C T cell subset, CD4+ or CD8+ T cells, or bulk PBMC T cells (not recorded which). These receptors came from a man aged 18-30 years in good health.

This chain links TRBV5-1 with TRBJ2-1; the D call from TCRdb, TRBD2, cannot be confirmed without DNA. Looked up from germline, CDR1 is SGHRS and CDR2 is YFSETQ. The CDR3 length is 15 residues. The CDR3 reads CASSWGTSGWGEQFF. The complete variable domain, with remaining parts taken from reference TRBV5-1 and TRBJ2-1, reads KAGVTQTPRYLIKTRGQQVTLSCSPISGHRSVSWYQQTPGQGLQFLFEYFSETQRNKGNFPGRFSGRQFSNSRSEMNVSTLELGDSALYLCASSWGTSGWGEQFFGPGTRLTVL.

The CDR3: CASSPLGGRSNQPQHF. V and J are TRBV12-3 or TRBV12-4 and TRBJ1-5; TCRdb selects TRBD1, and the lack of DNA leaves this call unchecked. This CDR3 contains 16 residues.

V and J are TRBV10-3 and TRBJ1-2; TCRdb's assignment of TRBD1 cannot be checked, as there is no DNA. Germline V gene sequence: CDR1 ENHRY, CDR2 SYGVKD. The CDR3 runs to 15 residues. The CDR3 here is CAISEPSGTKYGYTF.

The CDR3 protein is CAISERTDGTDTQYF. The chain combines TRBV10-3 with TRBJ2-3. The CDR3 sequence is 15 residues long. Germline V gives CDR1 ENHRY, CDR2 SYGVKD.

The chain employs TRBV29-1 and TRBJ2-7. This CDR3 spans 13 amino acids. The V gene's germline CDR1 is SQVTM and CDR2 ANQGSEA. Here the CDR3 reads CSVRTVSSYEQYF.